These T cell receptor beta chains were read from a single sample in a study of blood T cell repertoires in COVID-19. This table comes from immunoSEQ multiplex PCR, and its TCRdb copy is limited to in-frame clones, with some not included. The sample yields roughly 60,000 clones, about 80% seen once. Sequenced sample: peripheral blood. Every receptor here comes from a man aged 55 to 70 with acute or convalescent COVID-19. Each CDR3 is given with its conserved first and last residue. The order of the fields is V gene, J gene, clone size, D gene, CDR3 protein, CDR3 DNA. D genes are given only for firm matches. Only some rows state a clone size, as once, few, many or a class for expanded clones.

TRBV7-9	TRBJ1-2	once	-	CASSLGGLEREESF	TGTGCCAGCAGCTTAGGGGGGTTGGAGCGGGAAGAATCCTTC
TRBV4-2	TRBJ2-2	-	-	CASSFDSLNTGELFF	TGTGCCAGCAGCTTCGACAGCCTCAACACCGGGGAGCTGTTTTTT
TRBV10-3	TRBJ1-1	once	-	CAISFGATSNTEAFF	TGTGCCATCAGTTTTGGAGCGACCTCGAACACTGAAGCTTTCTTT
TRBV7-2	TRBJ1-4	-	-	CASSSSSAAPNEKLFF	TGTGCCAGCAGCTCATCCTCCGCGGCTCCCAATGAAAAACTGTTTTTT
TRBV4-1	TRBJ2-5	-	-	CASSQDGGLAQETQYF	TGCGCCAGCAGCCAAGATGGGGGTCTAGCGCAAGAGACCCAGTACTTC
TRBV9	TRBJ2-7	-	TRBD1	CASSRDRVLSEQYF	TGTGCCTCTAGCCGGGACAGGGTACTTTCCGAGCAGTACTTC
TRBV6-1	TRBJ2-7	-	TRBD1	CASSGDSWVRWYEQYF	TGTGCCAGCAGTGGGGACAGCTGGGTTCGGTGGTACGAGCAGTACTTC
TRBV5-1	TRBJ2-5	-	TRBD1	CASSLSGTGGEETQYF	TGCGCCAGCAGCTTGTCCGGGACAGGGGGAGAGGAGACCCAGTACTTC
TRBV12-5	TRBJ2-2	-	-	CASSGSNTGELFF	TGTGCTAGTAGCGGTTCGAACACCGGGGAGCTGTTTTTT
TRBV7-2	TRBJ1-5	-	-	CASSLKGGGNQPQHF	TGTGCCAGCAGCTTAAAGGGGGGGGGCAATCAGCCCCAGCATTTT
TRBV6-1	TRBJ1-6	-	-	CASSEAQGPNSPLHF	TGTGCCAGCAGTGAGGCCCAGGGCCCCAATTCACCCCTCCACTTT
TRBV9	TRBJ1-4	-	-	CASSVGISTGTFREATNEKLFF	TGTGCCAGCAGCGTAGGGATATCGACCGGGACATTTCGTGAGGCAACTAATGAAAAACTGTTTTTT
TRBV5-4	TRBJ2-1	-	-	CASSLGFGSVEQFF	TGTGCCAGCAGCCTTGGATTCGGGAGTGTTGAGCAGTTCTTC
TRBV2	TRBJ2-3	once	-	CASRTGFTQYF	TGTGCCAGCAGGACAGGTTTTACGCAGTATTTT
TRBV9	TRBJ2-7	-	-	CASSVAEDSSYEQYF	TGTGCCAGCAGCGTAGCTGAGGACAGCTCCTACGAGCAGTACTTC
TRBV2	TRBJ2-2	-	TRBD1	CASSEGTGGFKTGELFF	TGTGCCAGCAGTGAGGGGACAGGGGGCTTCAAAACCGGGGAGCTGTTTTTT
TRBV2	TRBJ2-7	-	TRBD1	CASSMGQGGHEQYF	TGTGCCAGCAGCATGGGACAGGGAGGCCACGAGCAGTACTTC
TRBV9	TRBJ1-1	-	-	CASSVVIRAEAFF	TGTGCCAGCAGCGTAGTTATCCGGGCTGAAGCTTTCTTT
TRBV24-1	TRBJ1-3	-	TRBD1	CATSDATGESGNTIYF	TGTGCCACCAGTGATGCTACAGGGGAATCTGGAAACACCATATATTTT
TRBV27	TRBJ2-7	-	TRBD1	CASMGRDRDPYEQYF	TGTGCCAGCATGGGCCGGGACAGGGACCCCTACGAGCAGTACTTC
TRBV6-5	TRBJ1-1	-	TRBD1	CASSWDRVNTEAFF	TGTGCCAGCTCGTGGGACAGAGTGAACACTGAAGCTTTCTTT
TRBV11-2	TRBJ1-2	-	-	CASSWVRGAEGYTF	TGTGCCAGCAGCTGGGTGCGGGGGGCTGAAGGCTACACCTTC
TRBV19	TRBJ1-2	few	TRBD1	CASSQGQGLGYTF	TGTGCCAGTAGTCAGGGACAGGGGTTAGGCTACACCTTC
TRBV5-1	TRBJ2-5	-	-	CASSLGRGGYQETQYF	TGCGCCAGCAGCTTGGGACGGGGTGGGTACCAAGAGACCCAGTACTTC
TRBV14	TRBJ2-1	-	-	CASSPARGNEQFF	TGTGCCAGCAGCCCCGCCAGGGGCAATGAGCAGTTCTTC
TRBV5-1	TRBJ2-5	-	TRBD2	CASSPPLAGGSQETQYF	TGCGCCAGCAGCCCGCCTCTAGCGGGGGGGAGCCAAGAGACCCAGTACTTC
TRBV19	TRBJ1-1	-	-	CASSPLRRGTEAFF	TGTGCCAGTAGTCCCCTCCGCCGGGGCACTGAAGCTTTCTTT
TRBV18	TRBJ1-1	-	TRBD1	CASSRMTGGEAFF	TGTGCCAGCTCACGAATGACAGGGGGCGAAGCTTTCTTT
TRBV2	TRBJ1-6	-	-	CASADRTASPLHF	TGTGCCAGCGCTGACAGGACCGCTTCACCCCTCCACTTT
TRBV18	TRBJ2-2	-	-	CASSTLRRGPRWELFF	TGTGCCAGCTCAACTCTACGGAGGGGACCCCGGTGGGAGCTGTTTTTT
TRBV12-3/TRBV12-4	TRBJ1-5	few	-	CASSGQINQPQHF	TGTGCCAGCAGCGGACAAATCAATCAGCCCCAGCATTTT
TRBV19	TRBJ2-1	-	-	CASGPNSSGNEQFF	TGTGCCAGTGGCCCTAATTCTTCGGGGAATGAGCAGTTCTTC
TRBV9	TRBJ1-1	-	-	CASSPPPPVTEAFF	TGTGCCAGCAGCCCTCCACCGCCGGTAACTGAAGCTTTCTTT
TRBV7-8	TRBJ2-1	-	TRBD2	CASTRTRLAGDRRGNEQFF	TGTGCCAGCACTAGAACTCGGCTAGCGGGGGATCGTCGGGGGAATGAGCAGTTCTTC
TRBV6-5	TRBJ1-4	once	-	CASSLTSGEEKLFF	TGTGCCAGCAGCCTCACCTCGGGGGAAGAAAAACTGTTTTTT
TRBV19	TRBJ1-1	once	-	CASSYRHSNTEAFF	TGTGCCAGTAGCTATAGACACAGTAACACTGAAGCTTTCTTT
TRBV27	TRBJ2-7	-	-	CASSLYRDSYEQYF	TGTGCCAGCAGTTTATACAGAGATTCCTACGAGCAGTACTTC
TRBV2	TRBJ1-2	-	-	CARVAPGQLDGYTF	TGTGCCAGAGTAGCTCCGGGACAACTGGATGGCTACACCTTC
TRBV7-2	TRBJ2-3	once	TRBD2	CASSLFRSGGATDTQYF	TGTGCCAGCAGCTTATTTCGTAGCGGGGGGGCAACAGATACGCAGTATTTT
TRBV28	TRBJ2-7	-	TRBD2	CASNLGDGRVYEQYF	TGTGCCAGCAACCTCGGAGACGGGAGGGTCTACGAGCAGTACTTC
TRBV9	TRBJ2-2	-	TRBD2	CASSAGTSGYTGELFF	TGTGCCAGCAGCGCTGGGACTAGCGGATACACCGGGGAGCTGTTTTTT
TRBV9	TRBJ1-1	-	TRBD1	CASSVEGGASEAFF	TGTGCCAGCAGCGTAGAAGGGGGCGCTTCTGAAGCTTTCTTT
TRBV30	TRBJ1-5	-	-	CAWSAGWQPQHF	TGTGCCTGGAGTGCCGGTTGGCAGCCCCAGCATTTT
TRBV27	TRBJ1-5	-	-	CASSPQGYSNQPQHF	TGTGCCAGCAGCCCACAGGGTTATAGCAATCAGCCCCAGCATTTT
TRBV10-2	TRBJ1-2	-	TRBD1	CASSESKQGRGYGYTF	TGCGCCAGCAGTGAGTCGAAACAGGGGCGAGGCTATGGCTACACCTTC
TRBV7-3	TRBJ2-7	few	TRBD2	CASSPTGLATEQYF	TGTGCCAGCAGCCCAACGGGACTAGCGACCGAGCAGTACTTC
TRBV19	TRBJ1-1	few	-	CASSILAANTEAFF	TGTGCCAGTAGTATACTAGCAGCTAACACTGAAGCTTTCTTT
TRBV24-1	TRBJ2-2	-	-	CATRGREGTGELFF	TGTGCCACCCGTGGCCGGGAAGGCACCGGGGAGCTGTTTTTT
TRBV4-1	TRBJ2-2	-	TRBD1	CASSPDRGGRRELFF	TGCGCCAGCAGCCCCGACAGGGGAGGACGGAGGGAGCTGTTTTTT